The 2 T cell receptor beta chains given below trace back to one sample, sequenced in a study of T cells in Graves' hyperthyroidism and ophthalmopathy. TCR beta CDR3 region amplification was performed from RNA transcripts. An initial round of RT-PCR targeting the TCR CDR3 relied on the HTBI primer set. From the multiplex PCR reads, TCRdb called clonotypes with MiXCR, one entry per CDR3 protein. The table has roughly 640,000 distinct CDR3 sequences, about a sixth seen once. The sequenced sample was blood. The source of these receptors is a woman in her 40s with Graves' ophthalmopathy.

The sample holds a few counts of this clonotype. This chain uses TRBV20-1 with TRBJ2-4; 11 bases line up with TRBD2. Germline trimming cut 4 bases from V and 6 bases from J; bases unmatched to any gene: 11. This CDR3 has 16 residues. Germline CDR1 and CDR2: DFQATT and SNEGSKA (reference sequence). CDR3 sequence: CSANPRLAGRGNIQYF. The CDR3 nucleotides are TGCAGTGCTAACCCGCGACTAGCGGGACGGGGAAACATTCAGTACTTC.

This clonotype was picked up many times. The gene calls are TRBV7-9 and TRBJ1-1; D ambiguous. V gave up 3 bases and J gave up 0 bases, with 8 bases separating them. Per germline, CDR1 SEHNR and CDR2 FQNEAQ (reference sequence). This CDR3 spans 14 amino acids. The CDR3 reads CASSFGPLNTEAFF. The DNA for the CDR3 is TGTGCCAGCAGCTTTGGGCCGCTGAACACTGAAGCTTTCTTT.